The 24 T cell receptor beta chains in this list originate from one sample, sequenced in a study of shared clonotypes between healthy human individuals. Libraries were prepared by immunoSEQ multiplex PCR; TCRdb keeps only in-frame clonotypes and omits some of them. The repertoire holds millions of clones, with 85% to 95% as singletons. The sequencing sample was made of naive CD4+ T cells sorted from blood. Subset indicated: CD45RA+ positively selected. The receptors derive from a man between 18 and 29 years old in good health.

The chain links TRBV18 to TRBJ2-5, with a possible D match to TRBD2 (6 bases). The CDR3 contains 14 residues. Deletions cut 3 bases from V and 5 bases from J, with 13 bases between. Germline V CDR1 and CDR2: KGHSH, LQKENI. The CDR3 sequence: CASSPGLPPETQYF. The CDR3 coding sequence is TGTGCCAGCTCACCGGGACTCCCCCCGGAGACCCAGTACTTC.

J is TRBJ2-2 and V is TRBV5-4; TRBD1 aligns across 8 bases. The junction had 7 bases not matched to a gene; V was cut back by 9 bases and J by 3 bases. Germline values: CDR1 SGHNT, CDR2 YYREEE (reference sequence). This CDR3 spans 14 amino acids. The CDR3 loop is CATRPGQDTGELFF. Here the CDR3 DNA reads TGTGCCACCCGACCGGGACAGGACACCGGGGAGCTGTTTTTT.

This clone has just one count. The V gene is TRBV30, the J gene TRBJ2-1; D possibly matches TRBD1 or TRBD2 (5 bases each). The CDR3 is made up of 13 amino acids. V lost 5 bases and J lost 7, with 15 bases in between. Germline-derived CDR1 and CDR2 are GTSNPN and SVGIG (reference sequence). CDR3: CAWSGPERNEQFF. The CDR3 nucleotides are TGTGCCTGGTCGGGACCAGAAAGAAATGAGCAGTTCTTC. The full variable domain, with the rest looked up from reference TRBV30 and TRBJ2-1, is SQTIHQWPATLVQPVGSPLSLECTVEGTSNPNLYWYRQAAGRGLQLLFYSVGIGQISSEVPQNLSASRPQDRQFILSSKKLLLSDSGFYLCAWSGPERNEQFFGPGTRLTVL.

This clone was seen once. Other DNA sequences in this specimen translate into the identical CDR3. This chain links TRBV19 with TRBJ2-7; D may match TRBD1 or TRBD2 (5 bases each). The CDR3 is 15 residues long. CDR1 is LNHDA and CDR2 is SQIVND in the germline V gene (reference sequence). V gave up 3 bases and J gave up 0 bases, with 12 bases separating them. The CDR3 nucleotides are TGTGCCAGTAGTATGGGGACGGGGAGCTCCTACGAGCAGTACTTC. Protein product: CASSMGTGSSYEQYF. The variable domain in full, completed from reference TRBV19 and TRBJ2-7, reads DGGITQSPKYLFRKEGQNVTLSCEQNLNHDAMYWYRQDPGQGLRLIYYSQIVNDFQKGDIAEGYSVSREKKESFPLTVTSAQKNPTAFYLCASSMGTGSSYEQYFGPGTRLTVT.

This chain joins TRBV2 and TRBJ1-6; 8 nucleotides align to TRBD1. The CDR3 totals 14 residues. The germline CDR1 and CDR2 sequences are SNHLY and FYNNEI. V dropped 5 bases and J dropped 10; count of bases not matched to a gene: 7. DNA of the CDR3: TGTGCCAGCAGTATACTCACAGGGGGGTCACCCCTCCACTTT. Amino acid sequence: CASSILTGGSPLHF.

Only one count was recorded for this clone. CDR3 coding DNA: TGTGCCAGCAGTTCTACAGGGGGCTCTGGAAACACCATATATTTT. It translates to CASSSTGGSGNTIYF. The chain uses TRBV28 and TRBJ1-3, with 8 positions matching TRBD1. The CDR3 consists of 15 residues. The trim removed 4 bases at V and 0 bases at J, leaving 2 bases unmatched. CDR1 and CDR2 from the germline V gene are MDHEN and SYDVKM.

The chain employs TRBV5-1 and TRBJ2-1; D is undetermined. This CDR3 is built from 13 residues. Germline CDR1 reads SGHRS; CDR2 reads YFSETQ. V was trimmed by 2 bases and J by 3 bases, leaving 6 bases between them. The CDR3 is CASSFRVYNEQFF. The CDR3 DNA reads TGCGCCAGCAGCTTCCGAGTCTACAATGAGCAGTTCTTC.

The gene calls are TRBV18 and TRBJ2-1; weak D call: TRBD2 (5 bases). Germline lookup yields CDR1 KGHSH and CDR2 LQKENI. Trimming shortened V by 1 base and J by 5 bases, and 9 bases separated the two germline ends. The CDR3 has 14 amino acids. CDR3 nucleotide sequence: TGTGCCAGCTCACCACAACAGACTAACAATGAGCAGTTCTTC. Amino acids: CASSPQQTNNEQFF. The variable domain in full, with the rest retrieved from reference TRBV18 and TRBJ2-1, is NAGVMQNPRHLVRRRGQEARLRCSPMKGHSHVYWYRQLPEEGLKFMVYLQKENIIDESGMPKERFSAEFPKEGPSILRIQQVVRGDSAAYFCASSPQQTNNEQFFGPGTRLTVL.

The genes are TRBV7-2 and TRBJ1-6, with TRBD1 matching 8 bases. Losses at the gene ends were 6 bases for V and 8 bases for J; bases not matched to a gene: 9. Germline CDR1 reads SGHTA; CDR2 reads FQGNSA. The CDR3 runs to 15 residues. In DNA, the CDR3 is TGTGCCAGCAGGTCCAGACAGGGGAGTGATTCACCCCTCCACTTT. Translating gives CASRSRQGSDSPLHF.

J is TRBJ1-1 and V is TRBV28, with 10 bases lining up with TRBD1. This CDR3 contains 14 residues. Germline V gene lookup returns CDR1 MDHEN and CDR2 SYDVKM. V lost 4 bases to trimming and J lost 7 bases; unmatched junction nucleotides: 6. In DNA form, the CDR3 reads TGTGCCAGCAGTTGGGGACAGGGGTTTTTTGAAGCTTTCTTT. It encodes CASSWGQGFFEAFF.

This clone was observed once. J is TRBJ2-6 and V is TRBV7-2; 8 nucleotides line up with TRBD1. The CDR3 covers 22 residues. V dropped 0 bases and J dropped 0; count of bases not matched to a gene: 16. The germline V gene has CDR1 SGHTA and CDR2 FQGNSA. CDR3 DNA: TGTGCCAGCAGCTTAGCTGTCGGGGTCTCGGGACAGGCGAACTCTGGGGCCAACGTCCTGACTTTC. It yields the protein CASSLAVGVSGQANSGANVLTF.

The chain combines TRBV19 with TRBJ2-3; 10 nucleotides match TRBD2. Germline lookup yields CDR1 LNHDA and CDR2 SQIVND (reference sequence). The CDR3 sequence is 16 residues long. With V trimmed by 3 bases and J by 3 bases, 6 bases remained unmatched. The CDR3 loop reads CASSMFLAGATDTQYF. CDR3 DNA: TGTGCCAGTAGTATGTTTCTAGCGGGAGCAACAGATACGCAGTATTTT.

This clone came up a few times. J is TRBJ2-1 and V is TRBV19; no clear D. This CDR3 is 14 amino acids long. V gave up 0 bases and J gave up 4 bases, with 7 bases separating them. The germline CDR1 and CDR2 sequences are LNHDA and SQIVND (reference sequence). The CDR3 reads CASSIEGSYNEQFF. The CDR3 bases are TGTGCCAGTAGTATAGAGGGCAGTTACAATGAGCAGTTCTTC.

This clone was counted a single time. The chain is built from TRBV11-2 and TRBJ2-7; maybe TRBD1 (6 bases). The CDR3 runs to 15 residues. CDR1 is SGHAT and CDR2 is FQNNGV in the germline V gene. Trimming removed 5 bases at V and 3 bases at J, with 17 bases between. CDR3 bases: TGTGCCAGCAGCCCTATTACAGGGTCCGTCTACGAGCAGTACTTC. As protein: CASSPITGSVYEQYF.

In DNA form, the CDR3 reads TGTGCCAGCAGCCCAGGACAGGGGACTCTGAACACTGAAGCTTTCTTT. This encodes CASSPGQGTLNTEAFF. V gene TRBV9 combines with J gene TRBJ1-1, with 9 bases fitting TRBD1. The CDR3 consists of 16 residues. Trimming took 4 bases from V and 0 from J; bases not matched to a gene: 7. In germline, CDR1 is SGDLS, CDR2 YYNGEE. Variable domain in full (rest from reference TRBV9 and TRBJ1-1): DSGVTQTPKHLITATGQRVTLRCSPRSGDLSVYWYQQSLDQGLQFLIQYYNGEERAKGNILERFSAQQFPDLHSELNLSSLELGDSALYFCASSPGQGTLNTEAFFGQGTRLTVV.

With regard to this clone: A much more abundant neighbour one base away suggests this may be a read error. Because it lacks the conserved phenylalanine or tryptophan at the end, this CDR3 is likely a read error. The rearrangement links TRBV5-1 to TRBJ2-7; 8 positions agree with TRBD1. V lost 4 bases to trimming and J lost 2 bases; unmatched junction nucleotides: 5. This CDR3 region has 14 residues. Germline CDR1 is SGHRS and CDR2 is YFSETQ. In nucleotides, the CDR3 is TGCGCCAGCAGCACCGGACAGGGAACCTACGAGCAGTACTCC. Translating it yields CASSTGQGTYEQYS.

The count of this clone is one. The V and J genes are TRBV6-5 and TRBJ2-6; D is unclear. This CDR3 region has 14 residues. Trimming removed 2 bases from V and 1 base from J, with 3 bases in between. In germline, CDR1 is MNHEY, CDR2 SVGAGI. CDR3 region: CASSYRSGANVLTF. The CDR3 DNA is TGTGCCAGCAGTTACCGATCTGGGGCCAACGTCCTGACTTTC.

For the CDR3, the DNA is TGTGCCAGCAGTTACTCTGCGGTATATAATTCACCCCTCCACTTT. This encodes CASSYSAVYNSPLHF. J is TRBJ1-6 and V is TRBV6-5; D remains ambiguous. V dropped 0 bases and J dropped 4 bases, with 7 bases sitting between them. The CDR3 consists of 15 residues. CDR1 and CDR2 from the germline V gene are MNHEY and SVGAGI.

V usage is TRBV5-6 and J usage is TRBJ2-7; 10 bases are shared with TRBD1. Germline V gives CDR1 SGHDT, CDR2 YYEEEE. The CDR3 runs to 13 residues. V lost 4 bases to trimming and J lost 6 bases; unmatched junction nucleotides: 4. The CDR3 reads CASSLDRGREQYF. CDR3 DNA sequence: TGTGCCAGCAGCCTAGACAGGGGGCGCGAGCAGTACTTC.

The chain links TRBV5-6 to TRBJ2-7; 11 nucleotides line up with TRBD2. The germline V gene has CDR1 SGHDT and CDR2 YYEEEE. Trimming at V came to 6 bases and at J to 4 bases, leaving 15 bases not matched to a gene. The CDR3 contains 17 residues. The CDR3 sequence: CASTETEGSGRAYEQYF. For the CDR3, the DNA is TGTGCCAGCACCGAAACGGAGGGTAGCGGGAGGGCGTACGAGCAGTACTTC.

The gene calls are TRBV5-4 and TRBJ2-5, with TRBD1 as a possible D gene (5 bases). Looked up from germline, CDR1 is SGHNT and CDR2 is YYREEE (reference sequence). This CDR3 comprises 13 residues. V lost 4 bases and J 5 bases, leaving 12 bases between the germline ends. The CDR3: CASSEAGSETQYF. The CDR3 bases are TGTGCCAGCAGCGAGGCAGGGTCGGAGACCCAGTACTTC.

The CDR3 spells CASSFVQGAGTIYF. The CDR3 DNA reads as TGTGCCAGCAGCTTCGTTCAGGGGGCGGGCACCATATATTTT. This chain connects TRBV7-2 to TRBJ1-3, with 8 bases aligning to TRBD1. V trimming: 3 bases; J trimming: 9 bases; junction bases outside the gene matches: 7. Germline CDR1 is SGHTA and CDR2 is FQGNSA. CDR3 length: 14 residues.

This clone was counted a single time. V is TRBV11-2 and J is TRBJ2-7; possible D gene TRBD2, 5 bases. The CDR3 totals 14 residues. V was trimmed by 5 bases and J by 5 bases, leaving 16 bases between them. CDR1 SGHAT and CDR2 FQNNGV come from the germline V gene. The DNA of the CDR3 is TGTGCCAGCAGCCGAATCACTAGAGTCCACGAGCAGTACTTC. Protein product: CASSRITRVHEQYF. The entire variable domain, with the rest obtained from reference TRBV11-2 and TRBJ2-7, is as follows: EAGVAQSPRYKIIEKRQSVAFWCNPISGHATLYWYQQILGQGPKLLIQFQNNGVVDDSQLPKDRFSAERLKGVDSTLKIQPAKLEDSAVYLCASSRITRVHEQYFGPGTRLTVT.

The chain couples TRBV6-4 to TRBJ2-3; D is undetermined. Trimming stripped 0 bases from V and 5 bases from J, with 12 bases between. CDR3 length: 15 residues. Germline V gene lookup returns CDR1 MRHNA and CDR2 SNTAGT. In DNA, the CDR3 is TGTGCCAGCAGTGACTCGATGAATGTGGGAGATACGCAGTATTTT. Residues: CASSDSMNVGDTQYF.